The rows below give T cell receptor beta chains drawn from one sample of a study of blood T cell repertoires in COVID-19. Produced via immunoSEQ multiplex PCR; TCRdb's table is partial and in-frame only. This sample has some 140,000 clones; roughly 83% occur once, and the top ten carry just under 5%. The sample consisted of peripheral blood. These TCRs come from a woman aged 65 to 85 with COVID-19, enrolled during active disease. Both conserved end residues are part of each CDR3. D genes are given only for firm matches. Size values are once, few and many counts, or a class for expanded clones, and some rows have none.

>TRBV28|.|TRBJ2-1|TRBD2
CASSSYSGGAGNEQFF
TGTGCCAGCAGTTCCTATAGCGGGGGGGCGGGAAATGAGCAGTTCTTC
>TRBV5-6|.|TRBJ1-6|.
CASSLFLVSPLHF
TGTGCCAGCAGCTTGTTTTTAGTTTCACCCCTCCACTTT
>TRBV10-3|.|TRBJ1-2|TRBD1
CAISESGEGQGGNYGYTF
TGTGCCATCAGTGAGTCGGGGGAAGGACAGGGAGGGAACTATGGCTACACCTTC
>TRBV30|.|TRBJ2-5|TRBD2
CASRGGAKETQYF
TGTGCCTCCCGGGGGGGGGCCAAAGAGACCCAGTACTTC
>TRBV19|.|TRBJ1-3|.
CASSTARGGNTIYF
TGTGCCAGTAGTACCGCCCGAGGTGGAAACACCATATATTTT
>TRBV10-3|.|TRBJ1-1|TRBD1
CAIRVGQANTEAFF
TGTGCCATCAGGGTAGGACAGGCGAACACTGAAGCTTTCTTT
>TRBV7-2|.|TRBJ1-1|TRBD1
CASSPTGQAVTEAFF
TGTGCCAGCAGCCCAACGGGACAGGCCGTCACTGAAGCTTTCTTT
>TRBV6-2/TRBV6-3|.|TRBJ2-1|TRBD2
CASSYPTGTSGGRPYNEQFF
TGTGCCAGCAGTTACCCCACCGGGACTAGCGGGGGGCGTCCCTACAATGAGCAGTTCTTC
>TRBV6-5|.|TRBJ2-7|TRBD1
CASSSTGIYEQYF
TGTGCCAGCAGTTCGACAGGGATCTACGAGCAGTACTTC
>TRBV30|.|TRBJ2-7|.
CACARGRGPYEQYF
TGTGCCTGCGCAAGGGGCAGGGGACCCTACGAGCAGTACTTC
>TRBV9|.|TRBJ2-3|TRBD1
CASTGQGVVDTQYF
TGTGCCAGCACGGGACAGGGGGTGGTGGATACGCAGTATTTT
>TRBV5-1|.|TRBJ1-6|.
CASSPTGLGAYNSPLHF
TGCGCCAGCAGCCCAACAGGTTTGGGCGCCTATAATTCACCCCTCCACTTT
>TRBV19|.|TRBJ1-5|TRBD1
CASTRQGYSNQPQHF
TGTGCCAGTACCCGACAGGGTTATAGCAATCAGCCCCAGCATTTT
>TRBV19|.|TRBJ1-5|TRBD1
CASSPRDSSNQPQHF
TGTGCCAGTAGTCCCCGGGACAGTAGCAATCAGCCCCAGCATTTT
>TRBV5-1|.|TRBJ1-4|.
CASSLEGRRPTNEKLFF
TGCGCCAGCAGCTTGGAGGGGCGGCGGCCAACTAATGAAAAACTGTTTTTT
>TRBV2|.|TRBJ2-3|TRBD2
CASSARGGPTDTQYF
TGTGCCAGCAGTGCCCGCGGGGGTCCCACAGATACGCAGTATTTT
>TRBV2|.|TRBJ2-3|.
CASRTRSGSSTDTQYF
TGTGCCAGCAGGACTCGGAGCGGGTCGAGCACAGATACGCAGTATTTT
>TRBV19|.|TRBJ1-5|.
CASTPGLERVNQPQHF
TGTGCCAGTACCCCCGGTTTGGAGAGGGTCAATCAGCCCCAGCATTTT
>TRBV5-1|.|TRBJ2-2|TRBD1
CASSLSRGLGTGELFF
TGCGCCAGCAGCTTGTCTAGGGGGCTGGGCACCGGGGAGCTGTTTTTT
>TRBV5-1|.|TRBJ1-1|.
CASSLDLQAVAFF
TGCGCCAGCAGCTTAGACCTTCAAGCGGTAGCTTTCTTT
>TRBV10-3|few|TRBJ1-1|TRBD1
CAVQGDRGKEAFF
TGTGCCGTCCAAGGGGACAGGGGGAAAGAAGCTTTCTTT
>TRBV18|.|TRBJ2-7|TRBD2
CASSRLGGEALLEQYF
TGTGCCAGCTCGCGGCTCGGGGGGGAGGCCCTCCTCGAGCAGTACTTC
>TRBV5-1|.|TRBJ2-3|.
CASSLTRLADTQYF
TGCGCCAGCAGCTTGACGCGACTAGCAGATACGCAGTATTTT
>TRBV11-2|.|TRBJ2-5|.
CASSFRTKETQYF
TGTGCCAGCAGCTTTCGGACTAAAGAGACCCAGTACTTC
>TRBV7-7|.|TRBJ2-5|TRBD2
CASSPGLAGGQETQYF
TGTGCTAGCAGCCCCGGACTAGCGGGGGGGCAAGAGACCCAGTACTTC
>TRBV5-1|.|TRBJ2-2|.
CASSLSESGELFF
TGCGCCAGCAGCTTGTCCGAGTCCGGGGAGCTGTTTTTT
>TRBV7-3|.|TRBJ2-5|.
CASSSGQGETQYF
TGTGCCAGCAGCTCGGGGCAGGGGGAGACCCAGTACTTC